Below are 18 T cell receptor beta chains sequenced from a single sample in a study of beta chain features in type 1 diabetes. Study conclusions and caveats: Shortening of TCRB CDR3s, moderate but significant, appeared in all four CD4+ subsets of Type 1 diabetes patients.

The antigens for these receptors are not known. The isolated RNA, all of it, was reverse transcribed, so expressed TCRB transcripts were what got sequenced. TCRdb's copy holds only in-frame clones and misses some; the assay was immunoSEQ multiplex PCR. Of some 63,000 clones in the sample, almost 50% were seen once. The sequencing input was central memory CD4+ T cells from blood. These receptors all stem from a young man with type 1 diabetes.

The chain recombines TRBV5-4 with TRBJ2-1, with D uncertain. The CDR3 spans 14 residues. Germline CDR1 is SGHNT and CDR2 is YYREEE (reference sequence). Trimming stripped 0 bases from V and 10 bases from J, with 14 bases between. CDR3 sequence: CASSLDLAHLEQFF. Written as DNA, the CDR3 is TGTGCCAGCAGCTTGGATCTGGCCCACCTGGAGCAGTTCTTC. Drawing the rest from reference TRBV5-4 and TRBJ2-1, the complete variable domain is ETGVTQSPTHLIKTRGQQVTLRCSSQSGHNTVSWYQQALGQGPQFIFQYYREEENGRGNFPPRFSGLQFPNYSSELNVNALELDDSALYLCASSLDLAHLEQFFGPGTRLTVL.

A remark on this clone: The junction and the germline gene differ at one end; a read error may be behind it. The rearrangement uses TRBV7-2 and TRBJ2-7, with D perhaps TRBD1 (6 bases). Germline V gene lookup returns CDR1 SGHTA and CDR2 FQGNSA. The CDR3 has 12 residues. This chain's CDR3 is CASSLVQGGISF. CDR3 sequence (DNA): TGTGCCAGCAGCTTAGTACAGGGCGGTATCAGCTTC.

The genes are TRBV6-5 and TRBJ2-5, with 10 bases aligning to TRBD1. The better agreement between TRBJ2-7 and the DNA end casts doubt on the J call. The CDR3 runs to 14 residues. Germline lookup yields CDR1 MNHEY and CDR2 SVGAGI. Here the CDR3 DNA reads TGTGCCAGCAGTAGGACAGGGGGCTCCTACGAGCAGTACTTC. Translating it yields CASSRTGGSYEQYF.

There are a few counts of this clone. The V call is TRBV6-1, the J call TRBJ1-4; 7 bases fit TRBD1. This CDR3 is 15 amino acids long. Germline values: CDR1 MNHNS, CDR2 SASEGT. Trimming removed 6 bases from V and 6 bases from J; junction bases left unmatched: 10. CDR3 nucleotides: TGTGCCAGCAGGGACAGGCGTTCCTCGGATGAAAAACTGTTTTTT. Its protein product is CASRDRRSSDEKLFF.

Only a few counts were recorded for this clone. The chain uses TRBV5-6 and TRBJ1-2; 9 positions match TRBD1. The V and J ends lost 1 base and 4 bases, in that order; junction bases with no gene match: 8. There are 16 residues in the CDR3. Germline V gene sequence: CDR1 SGHDT, CDR2 YYEEEE. The CDR3 spells CASSLPGTGLRYGYTF. The CDR3 nucleotides read TGTGCCAGCAGCTTGCCCGGGACAGGGTTGCGCTATGGCTACACCTTC.

The chain is built from TRBV7-2 and TRBJ2-3, with TRBD2 matching 10 bases. The V gene end was trimmed by 6 bases and the J gene end by 1 base; junction bases not matched to a gene: 1. Germline lookup yields CDR1 SGHTA and CDR2 FQGNSA. The CDR3 runs to 14 residues. The chain's CDR3 is CASSLAGGTDTQYF. The CDR3 nucleotides read TGTGCCAGCAGTCTAGCGGGGGGCACAGATACGCAGTATTTT.

This clone was detected a few times. V and J are TRBV5-1 and TRBJ2-2, with 11 bases lining up with TRBD1. V was pared by 1 base and J by 3 bases, with 2 bases of the junction left unmatched. In germline, CDR1 is SGHRS, CDR2 YFSETQ. The CDR3 is 16 amino acids. The CDR3 region has the DNA TGCGCCAGCAGCTTGAGGGGACAGGGGGACACCGGGGAGCTGTTTTTT. It is translated as CASSLRGQGDTGELFF.

The V and J genes are TRBV27 and TRBJ2-3; a possible D gene is TRBD1 (6 bases). CDR3 length: 19 residues. V dropped 2 bases and J dropped 0 bases, with 21 bases sitting between them. Germline values: CDR1 MNHEY, CDR2 SMNVEV (reference sequence). CDR3 bases: TGTGCCAGCAGTTTAGGGGGCGCTGGGGGAGTCCCTAGCACAGATACGCAGTATTTT. It translates to CASSLGGAGGVPSTDTQYF.

This clone was observed a handful of times. V usage is TRBV28 and J usage is TRBJ1-2; 7 bases fit TRBD1. Trimming removed 6 bases from V and 0 bases from J; junction bases left unmatched: 7. Germline values: CDR1 MDHEN, CDR2 SYDVKM. CDR3 length: 15 residues. This CDR3 is CASRTTGTANYGYTF. DNA for the CDR3: TGTGCCAGCAGAACTACCGGGACAGCTAACTATGGCTACACCTTC.

This chain links TRBV20-1 with TRBJ2-7, with TRBD1 matching over 8 bases. The CDR3 loop spans 11 amino acids. Trimming cost V 6 bases and J 13 bases; bases outside gene matches: 11. Germline V gene sequence: CDR1 DFQATT, CDR2 SNEGSKA (reference sequence). The CDR3 here is CSATRRDRPYF. The CDR3 bases are TGCAGTGCCACGCGCCGGGACAGGCCCTACTTC.

This chain connects TRBV10-3 to TRBJ2-7; D remains unclear. The germline CDR1 and CDR2 sequences are ENHRY and SYGVKD. V was shortened by 6 bases and J by 0 bases, with 12 bases between the two germline ends. The CDR3 consists of 14 residues. The CDR3 nucleotides read TGTGCCATCAGCCCACGAGGCACCTCCTACGAGCAGTACTTC. Amino acid sequence: CAISPRGTSYEQYF.

This rearrangement joins TRBV4-1 to TRBJ2-1, with 10 positions matching TRBD2. J was trimmed by 8 bases and V by 0 bases; bases with no gene match: 10. Germline V gene sequence: CDR1 MGHRA, CDR2 YSYEKL. The CDR3 has 17 residues. CDR3 bases: TGCGCCAGCAGCCAAGAGGGGGGAGCGGGGGGGCCCGATGAGCAGTTCTTC. It codes for CASSQEGGAGGPDEQFF.

The V call is TRBV9, the J call TRBJ2-3; TRBD1 agrees at 9 bases. V shed 3 bases and J 6 bases; nucleotides not matched to a gene: 8. The CDR3 length is 15 residues. Germline loops: CDR1 SGDLS, CDR2 YYNGEE. The CDR3 here is CASSDTDRGWDTQYF. The CDR3 DNA follows: TGTGCCAGCAGCGATACGGACAGGGGATGGGATACGCAGTATTTT.

The sample holds a few counts of this clone. The gene calls are TRBV28 and TRBJ1-5; D gene uncertain. Trimming left V 5 bases short and J 0 bases short, with 5 bases between. The CDR3 has 13 residues. Germline CDR1 and CDR2: MDHEN and SYDVKM. CDR3 loop: CASSRDSNQPQHF. As DNA, the CDR3 is TGTGCCAGCAGTAGAGATAGCAATCAGCCCCAGCATTTT. Variable domain in full (rest from reference TRBV28 and TRBJ1-5): DVKVTQSSRYLVKRTGEKVFLECVQDMDHENMFWYRQDPGLGLRLIYFSYDVKMKEKGDIPEGYSVSREKKERFSLILESASTNQTSMYLCASSRDSNQPQHFGDGTRLSIL.

This clone has more than one count but fewer than ten. Written as DNA, the CDR3 is TGTGCCAGCAGCGCCACGGGGGTCATAACCTACGAGCAGTACTTC. Protein sequence: CASSATGVITYEQYF. The chain uses TRBV7-9 and TRBJ2-7, with a weak D call TRBD2 (6 bases). Germline V gene lookup returns CDR1 SEHNR and CDR2 FQNEAQ (reference sequence). V gave up 5 bases and J gave up 2 bases, with 16 bases separating them. The length of the CDR3 is 15 residues. Together with reference TRBV7-9 and TRBJ2-7, the CDR3 gives the full variable domain: DTGVSQNPRHKITKRGQNVTFRCDPISEHNRLYWYRQTLGQGPEFLTYFQNEAQLEKSRLLSDRFSAERPKGSFSTLEIQRTEQGDSAMYLCASSATGVITYEQYFGPGTRLTVT.

The sample holds one count of this clone. The chain carries TRBV6-5 and TRBJ2-1; 12 bases map to TRBD2. This CDR3 is 13 amino acids long. J lost 6 bases, V lost 8 bases, and 2 bases had no gene match. Germline CDR1 MNHEY, CDR2 SVGAGI. CDR3 region: CASVLAGGNEQFF. The CDR3 DNA follows: TGTGCCAGCGTACTAGCGGGGGGCAATGAGCAGTTCTTC.

This clone was observed a few times. The chain recombines TRBV7-2 with TRBJ2-1, with 10 nucleotides matching TRBD2. Germline loops: CDR1 SGHTA, CDR2 FQGNSA. Trimming cost V 4 bases and J 7 bases; bases outside gene matches: 7. This CDR3 is 15 amino acids long. Written as DNA, the CDR3 is TGTGCCAGCAGCTCCATAGCGGGAGGTGTAAATGAGCAGTTCTTC. Its translation is CASSSIAGGVNEQFF.

This clone was recorded only once. The J gene is TRBJ1-2, the V gene TRBV14; 9 nucleotides line up with TRBD1. From germline, CDR1 is SGHDN and CDR2 FVKESK. The CDR3 totals 17 residues. J was trimmed by 2 bases and V by 1 base; bases with no gene match: 8. The CDR3 coding sequence is TGTGCCAGCAGCCAAGTCCGGACAGGGGTACGGAACTATGGCTACACCTTC. Its protein product is CASSQVRTGVRNYGYTF. The entire variable domain, with the rest obtained from reference TRBV14 and TRBJ1-2, is as follows: EAGVTQFPSHSVIEKGQTVTLRCDPISGHDNLYWYRRVMGKEIKFLLHFVKESKQDESGMPNNRFLAERTGGTYSTLKVQPAELEDSGVYFCASSQVRTGVRNYGYTFGSGTRLTVV.